Listed here are 13 T cell receptor beta chains from one sample, sequenced in a study of memory CD4+ T cells and cytomegalovirus serostatus. Single viable CD3+CD4+CD8-CD45RO+ cells were sorted as the memory CD4+ T cells. The table came from immunoSEQ multiplex PCR; TCRdb's copy has only in-frame clones and leaves some out. The profile covers some 39,000 clones, with roughly 77% appearing a single time and 0.79% taken by the ten largest. The specimen sequenced was memory CD4+ T cells from blood. The receptors were gathered from an adult in good health and CMV-seronegative.

V and J are TRBV7-3 and TRBJ2-2; tentative D call: TRBD2 (7 bases). The CDR3 totals 13 residues. Per germline, CDR1 SGHTA and CDR2 FQGTGA. Trimming stripped 9 bases from V and 7 bases from J, with 15 bases between. The CDR3 DNA follows: TGTGCCAGTACGTGGGGGGGCAGCGGGGAGCTGTTTTTT. This codes for CASTWGGSGELFF.

The rearrangement uses TRBV9 and TRBJ2-3; D is perhaps TRBD2 (7 bases). Germline V gene lookup returns CDR1 SGDLS and CDR2 YYNGEE. Trimming took 4 bases from V and 8 from J, leaving 17 bases between them. There are 14 residues in the CDR3. The CDR3 DNA sequence: TGTGCCAGCAGCCCCAACCTAGGGGGGGCTACGCAGTATTTT. This codes for CASSPNLGGATQYF.

There are a few counts of this clone. The chain is built from TRBV9 and TRBJ2-3; no clear D. Per germline, CDR1 SGDLS and CDR2 YYNGEE. V was shortened by 1 base and J by 2 bases, with 8 bases between the two germline ends. This CDR3 spans 14 amino acids. CDR3 protein: CASSVRSNTDTQYF. The CDR3, as DNA: TGTGCCAGCAGCGTAAGGTCTAACACAGATACGCAGTATTTT.

The CDR3: CASSPGRTEAFF. The CDR3 nucleotides are TGTGCCAGCAGTCCGGGACGTACCGAAGCTTTCTTT. The chain combines TRBV2 with TRBJ1-1, with D tentatively TRBD1 (5 bases). This CDR3 is 12 amino acids long. Germline V gives CDR1 SNHLY, CDR2 FYNNEI. Trimming pared 5 bases from V and 8 bases from J, leaving 12 bases between.

The gene calls are TRBV6-6 and TRBJ2-5; tentative D call: TRBD2 (5 bases). Gene TRBJ2-7 matches the end of the DNA better, so the J call may be wrong. From germline, CDR1 is MNHNY and CDR2 SVGAGI (reference sequence). There are 15 residues in the CDR3. The DNA for the CDR3 is TGTGCCAGCAGTTACTCCTGGGAGAACTCCTACGAGCAGTACTTC. It codes for CASSYSWENSYEQYF.

The rearrangement joins TRBV5-1 to TRBJ1-1, with 11 bases lining up with TRBD1. The ends lost 5 bases at V and 5 bases at J; junction bases unmatched: 8. The germline V gene encodes CDR1 SGHRS and CDR2 YFSETQ. The CDR3 runs 15 residues. In DNA, the CDR3 is TGCGCCAGCAGACGGACAGGGGGCGAGGGAACTGAAGCTTTCTTT. It specifies CASRRTGGEGTEAFF. Supplemented by reference TRBV5-1 and TRBJ1-1, the full variable domain reads KAGVTQTPRYLIKTRGQQVTLSCSPISGHRSVSWYQQTPGQGLQFLFEYFSETQRNKGNFPGRFSGRQFSNSRSEMNVSTLELGDSALYLCASRRTGGEGTEAFFGQGTRLTVV.

This chain links TRBV6-5 with TRBJ2-7; D unclear. Germline CDR1 reads MNHEY; CDR2 reads SVGAGI. The V end lost 4 bases, the J end lost 2 bases, and 9 bases lay between the germline ends. This CDR3 contains 13 residues. The CDR3 loop is CASSSDVTYEQYF. The CDR3 DNA reads TGTGCCAGCAGTTCTGACGTAACCTACGAGCAGTACTTC.

V usage is TRBV6-1 and J usage is TRBJ2-5; D possibly corresponds to TRBD2 (6 bases). This CDR3 region has 14 residues. The V gene lost 7 bases and the J gene lost 4 bases, with 16 bases spanning the gap. In germline, CDR1 is MNHNS, CDR2 SASEGT. The CDR3 is CASKGGLGGETQYF. The CDR3 nucleotides are TGTGCCAGCAAGGGAGGTCTGGGTGGAGAGACCCAGTACTTC.

The chain combines TRBV4-2 with TRBJ2-3; TRBD2 aligns across 9 bases. With 0 bases clipped from V and 2 bases from J, the junction kept 18 bases outside the gene matches. The CDR3 covers 21 residues. Germline CDR1 LGHNA, CDR2 YNFKEQ. CDR3: CASSQEQSQRGVPRSTDTQYF. CDR3 coding DNA: TGTGCCAGCAGCCAAGAACAGTCTCAGCGGGGGGTACCCCGATCCACAGATACGCAGTATTTT.

The chain uses TRBV7-2 and TRBJ2-7, with no clear D. Trimming left V 5 bases short and J 0 bases short, with 11 bases between. This CDR3 has 14 amino acids. From germline, CDR1 is SGHTA and CDR2 FQGNSA. The CDR3 loop is CASSPDYRSYEQYF. The CDR3 DNA is TGTGCCAGCAGCCCCGATTACCGCTCCTACGAGCAGTACTTC.

The J gene is TRBJ1-4, the V gene TRBV10-3; 7 nucleotides align to TRBD1. The germline gives CDR1 ENHRY, CDR2 SYGVKD. This CDR3 spans 16 amino acids. V lost 3 bases to trimming and J lost 8 bases; unmatched junction nucleotides: 12. CDR3 sequence reads: CAISDSRAGQSEKLFF. CDR3 in DNA: TGTGCCATCAGTGATTCGAGGGCGGGACAGTCCGAAAAACTGTTTTTT.

V and J are TRBV18 and TRBJ1-1, with D possibly matching TRBD1 (5 bases). V was clipped by 4 bases and J by 4 bases, with 10 bases between them. The V gene's germline CDR1 is KGHSH and CDR2 LQKENI. This CDR3 comprises 13 residues. CDR3 bases: TGTGCCAGCTCACAGGGGCGAGGCACTGAAGCTTTCTTT. Translated, it gives CASSQGRGTEAFF.

The chain recombines TRBV10-3 with TRBJ1-1; D may be TRBD1 (6 bases). The germline gives CDR1 ENHRY, CDR2 SYGVKD. This CDR3 region has 16 residues. Trimming shortened V by 0 bases and J by 5 bases, and 16 bases separated the two germline ends. The CDR3 spells CAISESMGGAATEAFF. CDR3 coding DNA: TGTGCCATCAGTGAGTCGATGGGGGGGGCGGCGACTGAAGCTTTCTTT.